This TCR beta chain was documented in a study of blood T cells in healthy people across ages. A sample-barcoded 5' primer and a J-beta primer mix were used in a second PCR of roughly 7 to 12 cycles. MiXCR, applied by TCRdb to the 5' RACE reads, yields one record per CDR3 protein. The sample lists 1.2 million to 1.5 million distinct CDR3 sequences; around 42% were seen once. This clonotype was detected only a few times. Germline loops: CDR1 SGHAT, CDR2 FQNNGV. The CDR3 runs to 16 residues. V was shortened by 5 bases and J by 0 bases, with 15 bases between the two germline ends. This rearrangement joins TRBV11-2 to TRBJ2-3; D uncertain. This clonotype was sampled from a woman in her late teens or twenties in good health. Sequencing was carried out using blood. The chain's CDR3 is CASSQGPAGSTDTQYF. The DNA of the CDR3 is TGTGCCAGCAGCCAAGGGCCCGCAGGTAGCACAGATACGCAGTATTTT.